These 25 T cell receptor beta chains were sequenced from one sample in a study of blood T cell repertoires in COVID-19. Data came from immunoSEQ multiplex PCR; TCRdb stores just in-frame clones and leaves some out. The data show around 280,000 clones, around 89% seen once. Sample: PBMCs or T cells enriched from blood (not recorded which). These TCRs come from a woman between 18 and 30 years old with acute COVID-19.

The chain links TRBV28 to TRBJ2-5; TRBD1 might be the D (6 bases). Germline V gene lookup returns CDR1 MDHEN and CDR2 SYDVKM. The CDR3 has 18 residues. V lost 3 bases and J lost 0, with 20 bases in between. The CDR3 nucleotides read TGTGCCAGCAGTTTTGTTTTGGAGCCTGGGGACAACCAAGAGACCCAGTACTTC. Its translation is CASSFVLEPGDNQETQYF.

The chain is built from TRBV6-4 and TRBJ2-1; 10 positions match TRBD2. J was trimmed by 5 bases and V by 3 bases; bases with no gene match: 13. The CDR3 is 18 amino acids. Germline V gene sequence: CDR1 MRHNA, CDR2 SNTAGT. The CDR3 coding sequence is TGTGCCAGCAGTGAAAAGGCCTCCGGGACTAGCGCCAACAATGAGCAGTTCTTC. Translated: CASSEKASGTSANNEQFF.

The rearrangement uses TRBV28 and TRBJ2-1, with 9 bases aligning to TRBD2. This CDR3 is 16 amino acids long. J was trimmed by 5 bases and V by 6 bases; bases with no gene match: 11. Looked up from germline, CDR1 is MDHEN and CDR2 is SYDVKM. CDR3 loop: CASSEREREVNNEQFF. CDR3 coding DNA: TGTGCCAGCAGCGAACGTGAGCGGGAGGTGAACAATGAGCAGTTCTTC.

This clone was detected once. The CDR3 DNA reads as TGTGCCAGCAGCGGCCCAGGGGGCGATGAGCAGTTCTTC. It is translated as CASSGPGGDEQFF. This chain uses TRBV9 with TRBJ2-1; 8 bases are shared with TRBD1. CDR3 length: 13 residues. The germline gives CDR1 SGDLS, CDR2 YYNGEE. Unmatched junction bases numbered 4, after V lost 3 bases and J lost 8 bases.

This chain uses TRBV18 with TRBJ1-5, with a tentative D call TRBD1 (5 bases). The CDR3 runs 15 residues. Per germline, CDR1 KGHSH and CDR2 LQKENI. Trimming left V 5 bases short and J 7 bases short, with 18 bases between. CDR3 protein: CASSTRTGEGQPQHF. The CDR3 DNA reads TGTGCCAGCTCAACCCGGACGGGGGAAGGGCAGCCCCAGCATTTT.

The CDR3: CSVGTGLGNEQFF. The DNA of the CDR3 is TGCAGCGTTGGGACAGGGCTTGGGAATGAGCAGTTCTTC. The J gene is TRBJ2-1, the V gene TRBV29-1, with 8 nucleotides matching TRBD1. J lost 7 bases, V lost 4 bases, and 6 bases had no gene match. Germline values: CDR1 SQVTM, CDR2 ANQGSEA. This CDR3 is built from 13 residues.

About this clone itself: The same CDR3 arises from other DNA sequences in this sample as well. The chain is built from TRBV6-5 and TRBJ1-2, with 8 nucleotides matching TRBD1. Germline V CDR1 and CDR2: MNHEY, SVGAGI. The CDR3 is 14 amino acids. V shed 0 bases and J 8 bases; nucleotides not matched to a gene: 5. Written as DNA, the CDR3 is TGTGCCAGCAGTTACTCTGGACAGGGAGGGGGCTACACCTTC. Translated: CASSYSGQGGGYTF.

Regarding this clone: The junction shows a germline mismatch at one end, possibly a read error. The chain recombines TRBV5-1 with TRBJ2-5; D might be TRBD1 (6 bases). The germline V gene encodes CDR1 SGHRS and CDR2 YFSETQ. This CDR3 has 18 residues. The CDR3 nucleotides are TGCGCCAGCAGTTTGGGGGCAGCAGGCCCTAATATTAAAGAGACCCAGTACTTC. Its protein is CASSLGAAGPNIKETQYF.

J is TRBJ1-1 and V is TRBV9, with D maybe TRBD1 (5 bases). CDR3 length: 15 amino acids. Trimming removed 0 bases from V and 0 bases from J, with 9 bases in between. The germline V gene has CDR1 SGDLS and CDR2 YYNGEE. CDR3 DNA: TGTGCCAGCAGCGTAGAGACAGACCTGAACACTGAAGCTTTCTTT. It specifies CASSVETDLNTEAFF.

The chain recombines TRBV28 with TRBJ1-5; 9 bases match TRBD1. After removal of 3 bases from V and 7 bases from J, the junction contained 7 bases not matched to a gene. There are 15 residues in the CDR3. Germline V gives CDR1 MDHEN, CDR2 SYDVKM. In DNA, the CDR3 is TGTGCCAGCAGTTTCCTACAGGGGGCTGGGCAGCCCCAGCATTTT. Its translation is CASSFLQGAGQPQHF.

This chain uses TRBV6-5 with TRBJ1-1; D perhaps matches TRBD1 (5 bases). V was clipped by 6 bases and J by 3 bases, with 14 bases between them. Germline V lookup: CDR1 MNHEY, CDR2 SVGAGI. The CDR3 runs 14 residues. CDR3 loop: CASRNTQVYTEAFF. The CDR3 region has the DNA TGTGCCAGCAGGAACACACAGGTGTACACTGAAGCTTTCTTT.

The gene calls are TRBV5-1 and TRBJ2-7, with 8 bases that match TRBD1. CDR1 and CDR2 from the germline V gene are SGHRS and YFSETQ. V was pared by 2 bases and J by 10 bases, with 14 bases of the junction left unmatched. The CDR3 extends over 15 amino acids. CDR3 loop: CASSLGGRGQGRQYF. The CDR3 bases are TGCGCCAGCAGCTTAGGGGGCAGAGGACAGGGACGACAGTACTTC.

This chain joins TRBV6-5 and TRBJ2-1; a possible D gene is TRBD2 (6 bases). Germline V gene lookup returns CDR1 MNHEY and CDR2 SVGAGI. V was trimmed by 2 bases and J by 10 bases, leaving 9 bases between them. The CDR3 consists of 12 residues. This CDR3 is CASSYIGSEQFF. In nucleotides, the CDR3 is TGTGCCAGCAGTTACATCGGGAGCGAGCAGTTCTTC.

The J gene is TRBJ2-3, the V gene TRBV24-1; 9 bases map to TRBD1. With V trimmed by 5 bases and J by 3 bases, 5 bases remained unmatched. The germline gives CDR1 KGHDR, CDR2 SFDVKD. The CDR3 runs to 15 residues. This CDR3 reads CATSAPDRGTDTQYF. The CDR3 DNA reads as TGTGCCACCAGTGCCCCGGACAGGGGAACAGATACGCAGTATTTT.

The gene calls are TRBV19 and TRBJ2-1; the match to TRBD2 covers 9 bases. The CDR3 contains 16 residues. Germline CDR1 and CDR2: LNHDA and SQIVND (reference sequence). V shed 11 bases, J shed 6 bases, and the junction held 17 bases outside the gene matches. CDR3 region: CAHMATELAGTNEQFF. CDR3 bases: TGTGCCCACATGGCAACGGAGCTAGCGGGAACCAATGAGCAGTTCTTC.

This clone was picked up one time. The rearrangement links TRBV7-9 to TRBJ1-4; D remains ambiguous. Germline lookup yields CDR1 SEHNR and CDR2 FQNEAQ (reference sequence). The CDR3 is 11 residues long. V was pared by 5 bases and J by 7 bases, with 5 bases between. The CDR3 sequence: CASSNGEKLFF. The CDR3 DNA reads as TGTGCCAGCAGCAACGGTGAAAAACTGTTTTTT.

V gene TRBV5-1 combines with J gene TRBJ2-1; D is possibly TRBD2 (7 bases). V lost 3 bases and J 16 bases, leaving 17 bases between the germline ends. CDR1 is SGHRS and CDR2 is YFSETQ in the germline V gene. This CDR3 has 12 amino acids. The CDR3, as DNA: TGCGCCAGCAGCTGGGAGGGGGAACTAGTTTTCTTC. Translated: CASSWEGELVFF.

The genes are TRBV7-9 and TRBJ2-2; 7 nucleotides align to TRBD2. Trimming at V came to 5 bases and at J to 6 bases, leaving 9 bases not matched to a gene. The CDR3 runs 15 residues. Per the germline V gene, CDR1 is SEHNR and CDR2 is FQNEAQ (reference sequence). The CDR3 sequence: CASSGIAGVSGELFF. Here the CDR3 DNA reads TGTGCCAGCAGCGGAATAGCGGGTGTTTCCGGGGAGCTGTTTTTT.

This clone has a single count. V is TRBV28 and J is TRBJ1-3, with 12 bases fitting TRBD1. The germline CDR1 and CDR2 sequences are MDHEN and SYDVKM. Trimming removed 6 bases from V and 4 bases from J; junction bases left unmatched: 7. There are 16 residues in the CDR3. This CDR3 reads CASRRPGTGGGNTIYF. CDR3 bases: TGTGCCAGCAGGCGGCCCGGGACAGGGGGCGGAAACACCATATATTTT.

The rearrangement joins TRBV7-8 to TRBJ2-7, with D perhaps TRBD2 (6 bases). V lost 5 bases to trimming and J lost 1 base, with 12 bases between them. The CDR3 totals 14 residues. Germline V lookup: CDR1 SGHVS, CDR2 FQNEAQ. The CDR3 DNA sequence: TGTGCCAGCAGCCCAGCGGGCCTATCCTACGAGCAGTACTTC. It codes for CASSPAGLSYEQYF.

This chain links TRBV19 with TRBJ1-1; D perhaps matches TRBD1 (5 bases). Per the germline V gene, CDR1 is LNHDA and CDR2 is SQIVND (reference sequence). V was trimmed by 6 bases and J by 1 base, leaving 12 bases between them. The CDR3 length is 14 residues. This chain's CDR3 is CASSPRQPNTEAFF. For the CDR3, the DNA is TGTGCCAGTAGCCCAAGACAGCCGAACACTGAAGCTTTCTTT. The full variable domain, rest sourced from reference TRBV19 and TRBJ1-1, is DGGITQSPKYLFRKEGQNVTLSCEQNLNHDAMYWYRQDPGQGLRLIYYSQIVNDFQKGDIAEGYSVSREKKESFPLTVTSAQKNPTAFYLCASSPRQPNTEAFFGQGTRLTVV.

This clone is a singleton in its sample. The chain links TRBV15 to TRBJ1-3; no reliable D call. Germline loops: CDR1 LNHNV, CDR2 YYDKDF (reference sequence). This CDR3 comprises 13 residues. Trimming removed 0 bases from V and 3 bases from J, with 3 bases in between. CDR3 nucleotides: TGTGCCACCAGCAGAGATTATGGAAACACCATATATTTT. Translating gives CATSRDYGNTIYF.

V and J are TRBV7-9 and TRBJ2-5; 7 bases are shared with TRBD1. The CDR3 sequence is 15 residues long. Trimming took 2 bases from V and 4 from J; bases not matched to a gene: 7. Germline V lookup: CDR1 SEHNR, CDR2 FQNEAQ (reference sequence). The CDR3 here is CASSLSVAGGETQYF. The CDR3 coding sequence is TGTGCCAGCAGCTTATCAGTAGCAGGGGGAGAGACCCAGTACTTC.

This chain connects TRBV7-3 to TRBJ2-2; tentatively, D is TRBD1 (7 bases). This CDR3 spans 20 amino acids. Germline V gene data show CDR1 as SGHTA and CDR2 as FQGTGA. V lost 5 bases and J lost 2, with 27 bases in between. The DNA for the CDR3 is TGTGCCAGCAGCACGATACCTATCCGGGCAGGGGGAGGAAACACCGGGGAGCTGTTTTTT. Translated, it gives CASSTIPIRAGGGNTGELFF.

This chain connects TRBV4-3 to TRBJ1-5; D remains unclear. Germline CDR1 is LGHNA and CDR2 is YSLEER. The CDR3 consists of 13 residues. V lost 2 bases and J lost 3, with 5 bases in between. CDR3 in DNA: TGCGCCAGCAGCCAACAGGCCAATCAGCCCCAGCATTTT. The encoded protein is CASSQQANQPQHF.